This TCR beta chain was identified in a study of early T cells in non-severe SARS-CoV-2 infection. After removal of 0 bases from V and 9 bases from J, the junction contained 14 bases not matched to a gene. Per germline, CDR1 SGDLS and CDR2 YYNGEE. The CDR3 is made up of 17 amino acids. TCRdb independently ran MiXCR on the 5' RACE reads; one entry per CDR3 protein. Here the sample spans some 61,000 distinct CDR3 sequences, 7.5% to 9.5% being singletons. The chain joins TRBV9 to TRBJ2-2; TRBD2 aligns across 7 bases. The sequence was obtained from an adult who was a healthcare worker with PCR-confirmed SARS-CoV-2 infection or an uninfected control (not recorded which). The sample here was whole blood, taken at baseline. As DNA, the CDR3 is TGTGCCAGCAGCGTAGGCGGACTAGTGGCCTGGCCGTGGGAGCTGTTTTTT. It specifies CASSVGGLVAWPWELFF.